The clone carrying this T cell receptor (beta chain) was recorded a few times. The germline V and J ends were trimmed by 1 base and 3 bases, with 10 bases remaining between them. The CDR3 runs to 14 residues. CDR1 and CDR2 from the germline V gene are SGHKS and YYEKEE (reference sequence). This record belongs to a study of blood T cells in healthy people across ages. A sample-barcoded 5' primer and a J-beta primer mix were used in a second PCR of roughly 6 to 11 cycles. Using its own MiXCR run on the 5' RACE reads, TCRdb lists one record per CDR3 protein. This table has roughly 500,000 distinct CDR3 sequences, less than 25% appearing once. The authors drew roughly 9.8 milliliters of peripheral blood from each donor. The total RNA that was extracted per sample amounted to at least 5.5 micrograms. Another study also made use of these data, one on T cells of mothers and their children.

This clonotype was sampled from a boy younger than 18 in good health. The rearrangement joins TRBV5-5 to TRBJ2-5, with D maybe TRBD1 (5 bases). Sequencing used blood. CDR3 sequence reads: CASSLSVTEETQYF. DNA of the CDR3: TGTGCCAGCAGCTTGTCTGTGACAGAAGAGACCCAGTACTTC.